Following are 13 T cell receptor beta chains from one sample sequenced in a study of a mutant IDH1 vaccine in newly diagnosed glioma. Time point given: baseline, week 1 (first vaccination visit). Noted treatment: pre-vaccination baseline after standard-of-care therapy. Sequencing was performed with immunoSEQ multiplex PCR; in TCRdb, only in-frame clones are kept and a portion is missing. The sample holds approximately 35,000 clones, 88% seen once. The sequencing used PBMCs, collected from a glioma patient treated with radiotherapy, temozolomide or both. The receptors derive from a woman aged 40 to 50 with glioma.

V and J are TRBV6-4 and TRBJ2-1; 7 positions match TRBD2. There are 13 residues in the CDR3. CDR1 and CDR2 (germline): MRHNA, SNTAGT. After removal of 4 bases from V and 9 bases from J, the junction contained 6 bases not matched to a gene. CDR3 loop: CASSATSVGEQFF. The CDR3 DNA follows: TGTGCCAGCAGTGCCACTAGCGTGGGTGAGCAGTTCTTC.

The rearrangement links TRBV27 to TRBJ2-7; no clear D gene. Germline V gene sequence: CDR1 MNHEY, CDR2 SMNVEV (reference sequence). The CDR3 is 17 amino acids. Trimming took 2 bases from V and 0 from J, leaving 17 bases between them. The CDR3 DNA sequence: TGTGCCAGCAGTTTAAGCCTACTTTCCCCGGGCTCCTACGAGCAGTACTTC. This sequence encodes CASSLSLLSPGSYEQYF.

The chain recombines TRBV2 with TRBJ2-2, with D perhaps TRBD1 (5 bases). CDR1 is SNHLY, CDR2 FYNNEI, per germline. Trimming left V 6 bases short and J 6 bases short, with 14 bases between. The CDR3 totals 14 residues. The CDR3 nucleotides are TGTGCCAGCAGCTCAGGGTCTACGGCCGGGGAGCTGTTTTTT. Protein product: CASSSGSTAGELFF.

This chain uses TRBV5-1 with TRBJ1-1, with 7 bases aligning to TRBD1. The CDR3 consists of 14 residues. Germline-derived CDR1 and CDR2 are SGHRS and YFSETQ. Unmatched junction bases numbered 3, after V lost 4 bases and J lost 0 bases. CDR3 region: CASSGGTVNTEAFF. The CDR3 coding sequence is TGCGCCAGCAGCGGGGGGACAGTGAACACTGAAGCTTTCTTT.

The chain carries TRBV2 and TRBJ2-2; TRBD2 aligns across 7 bases. The CDR3 has 12 residues. V lost 4 bases and J lost 8; bases outside the gene matches: 1. Germline CDR1 and CDR2: SNHLY and FYNNEI. The CDR3 loop reads CASSGREGELFF. The CDR3 nucleotides are TGTGCCAGCAGTGGGCGGGAGGGGGAGCTGTTTTTT.

This chain connects TRBV19 to TRBJ1-5, with D uncertain. Germline CDR1 LNHDA, CDR2 SQIVND (reference sequence). Trimming pared 5 bases from V and 0 bases from J, leaving 14 bases between. The CDR3 has 16 residues. This CDR3 is CASSQQPLHSNQPQHF. The CDR3 nucleotides are TGTGCCAGTAGTCAACAGCCACTCCATAGCAATCAGCCCCAGCATTTT.

In its sample, this clone was seen once. This CDR3 reads CASSSTGDTEAFF. For the CDR3, the DNA is TGTGCCAGCAGTTCCACAGGGGACACTGAAGCTTTCTTT. This sequence joins TRBV6-1 and TRBJ1-1, with 7 bases matching TRBD1. Losses at the gene ends were 5 bases for V and 3 bases for J; bases not matched to a gene: 3. Germline assignment: CDR1 MNHNS and CDR2 SASEGT. This CDR3 contains 13 residues.

This chain uses TRBV6-5 with TRBJ2-1; D is perhaps TRBD2 (7 bases). V lost 0 bases and J 4 bases, leaving 13 bases between the germline ends. Germline V gene data show CDR1 as MNHEY and CDR2 as SVGAGI. This CDR3 is 16 amino acids long. In DNA, the CDR3 is TGTGCCAGCAGTTACTCTTGGAGCGGGACATACAATGAGCAGTTCTTC. This codes for CASSYSWSGTYNEQFF.

The genes are TRBV5-1 and TRBJ2-2; TRBD1 matches 7 bases. The CDR3 has 15 amino acids. V lost 5 bases, J lost 0 bases, and 4 bases stayed unmatched. The germline V gene encodes CDR1 SGHRS and CDR2 YFSETQ. The CDR3 region has the DNA TGCGCCAGCAGACCTCAGGGGGCGAACACCGGGGAGCTGTTTTTT. Its translation is CASRPQGANTGELFF.

The chain combines TRBV7-8 with TRBJ2-4, with a weak D call TRBD1 (7 bases). The CDR3 has 17 residues. Germline assignment: CDR1 SGHVS and CDR2 FQNEAQ. Trimming stripped 4 bases from V and 5 bases from J, with 21 bases between. The CDR3 region is CASSSVRRGQAENIQYF. CDR3 sequence (DNA): TGTGCCAGCAGCTCCGTGCGGAGGGGGCAGGCGGAAAACATTCAGTACTTC.

This rearrangement joins TRBV30 to TRBJ2-7; 10 bases are shared with TRBD2. The CDR3 covers 13 residues. CDR1 and CDR2 from the germline V gene are GTSNPN and SVGIG (reference sequence). The CDR3 DNA reads as TGTGCAACCAGGACTAGCGGAGTCCCCGAGCAGTACTTC. It translates to CATRTSGVPEQYF.

The sample holds one count of this clone. The chain combines TRBV29-1 with TRBJ1-4; TRBD1 matches 7 bases. CDR3 length: 13 amino acids. The germline CDR1 and CDR2 sequences are SQVTM and ANQGSEA. With V trimmed by 4 bases and J by 4 bases, 3 bases remained unmatched. CDR3 in amino acids: CSVGGDSNEKLFF. The CDR3 nucleotides read TGCAGCGTTGGTGGGGACAGTAATGAAAAACTGTTTTTT.

This clone was seen a handful of times. The chain has TRBV2 and TRBJ2-1, with TRBD2 matching 7 bases. V trimming: 11 bases; J trimming: 4 bases; junction bases outside the gene matches: 11. CDR1 is SNHLY, CDR2 FYNNEI, per germline. The CDR3 sequence is 14 residues long. The CDR3 sequence: CAARIAGLYNEQFF. CDR3 nucleotide sequence: TGTGCCGCACGGATAGCGGGTTTATACAATGAGCAGTTCTTC.